The TCR beta chain described here comes from a study of blood T cells in healthy people across ages. Through a sample-barcoded 5' primer and a J-beta primer mix, a second PCR was run for about 6 to 12 cycles. Using its own MiXCR run on the 5' RACE reads, TCRdb lists one record per CDR3 protein. The data contain roughly 1,000,000 distinct CDR3 sequences, approximately 26% of them singletons. Germline lookup yields CDR1 LGHNA and CDR2 YSLEER. The J segment lost 2 bases and the V segment lost 6 bases, leaving 4 bases of the junction unmatched. The CDR3 extends over 15 amino acids. This sample also belongs to another study, concerning T cells of mothers and their children.

Sequenced: blood. The chain links TRBV4-3 to TRBJ2-1, with 10 bases identical to TRBD2. The receptor's source is a girl aged 2 to 9 in good health. The CDR3 spells CASRLTSGTYNEQFF. The CDR3 DNA sequence: TGCGCCAGCAGACTTACTAGCGGGACCTACAATGAGCAGTTCTTC.